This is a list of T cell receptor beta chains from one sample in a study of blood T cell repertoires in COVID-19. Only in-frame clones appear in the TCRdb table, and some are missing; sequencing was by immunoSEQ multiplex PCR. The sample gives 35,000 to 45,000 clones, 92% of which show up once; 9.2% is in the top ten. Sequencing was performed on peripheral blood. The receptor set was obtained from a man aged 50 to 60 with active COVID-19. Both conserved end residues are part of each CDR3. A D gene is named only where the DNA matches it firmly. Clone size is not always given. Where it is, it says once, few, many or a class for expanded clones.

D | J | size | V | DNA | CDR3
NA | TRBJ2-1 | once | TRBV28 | TGTGCCAGCAGCGGAGGTGTAGGGAATGAGCAGTTCTTC | CASSGGVGNEQFF
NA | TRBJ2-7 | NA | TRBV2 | TGTGCCAGCAGTGCGGTGGACGGGAGCTCCTACGAGCAGTACTTC | CASSAVDGSSYEQYF
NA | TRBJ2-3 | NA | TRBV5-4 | TGTGCCAGCAGCCCGTCCCCCTCTAGCTCAGATACGCAGTATTTT | CASSPSPSSSDTQYF
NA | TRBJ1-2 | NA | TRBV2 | TGTGCCAGCAGATCCGGACCCGGGGGTGGCTACACCTTC | CASRSGPGGGYTF
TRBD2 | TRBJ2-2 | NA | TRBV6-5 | TGTGCCAGCACCCAAGCGGGGATAAACACCGGGGAGCTGTTTTTT | CASTQAGINTGELFF
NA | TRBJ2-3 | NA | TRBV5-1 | TGCGCCAGCAGCTTGTGGGGGGAGGATACGCAGTATTTT | CASSLWGEDTQYF
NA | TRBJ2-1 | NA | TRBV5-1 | TGCGCCAGCAGCTACCGGACAGACAATGAGCAGTTCTTC | CASSYRTDNEQFF
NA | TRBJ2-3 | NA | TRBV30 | TGTGCCTGGAGTCTCGGGGTCTCCACAGATACGCAGTATTTT | CAWSLGVSTDTQYF
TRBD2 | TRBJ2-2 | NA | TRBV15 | TGTGCCACCAGCAGAGGAGCGGGAGCGGTCGGGGAGCTGTTTTTT | CATSRGAGAVGELFF
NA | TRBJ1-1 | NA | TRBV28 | TGTGCCAGCAGTTTCGGGACTGAAGCTTTCTTT | CASSFGTEAFF
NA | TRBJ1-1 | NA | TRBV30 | TGTGCCTGGAGCGTGAACACTGAAGCTTTCTTT | CAWSVNTEAFF
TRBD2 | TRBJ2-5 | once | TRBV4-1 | TGCGCCAGCAGCCAAGACCCAGCGGGAGGGGTGGAGACCCAGTACTTC | CASSQDPAGGVETQYF
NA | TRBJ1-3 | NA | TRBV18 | TGTGCCAGCTCACCACCGTCCAGTCCTGGAAACACCATATATTTT | CASSPPSSPGNTIYF
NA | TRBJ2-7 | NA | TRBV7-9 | TGTGCCAGCAGCTTAGGGTCGAGCTCCTACGAGCAGTACTTC | CASSLGSSSYEQYF
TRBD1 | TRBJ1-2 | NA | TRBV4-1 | TGCGCCAGCAGCCAAGAGGTTGGACAGGCCTATGGCTACACCTTC | CASSQEVGQAYGYTF
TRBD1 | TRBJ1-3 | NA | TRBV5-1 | TGCGCCAGCAGCTTGCGGGACAGGGCTTCTGGAAACACCATATATTTT | CASSLRDRASGNTIYF
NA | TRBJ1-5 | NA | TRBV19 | TGTGCCAGTAGTATCTACAGGGTGAATCAGCCCCAGCATTTT | CASSIYRVNQPQHF
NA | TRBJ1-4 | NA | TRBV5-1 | TGCGCCAGCAGCTTGGCGGGGTCCTTCAATGAAAAACTGTTTTTT | CASSLAGSFNEKLFF
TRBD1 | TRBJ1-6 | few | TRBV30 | TGTGCCTGGTCGGGACAGTTTTCACCCCTCCACTTT | CAWSGQFSPLHF
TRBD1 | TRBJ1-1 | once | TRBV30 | TGTGCCGGGGGAGGGGACAGCTTGAACACTGAAGCTTTCTTT | CAGGGDSLNTEAFF
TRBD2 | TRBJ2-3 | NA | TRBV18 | TGTGCCAGCTCACGAGCAGCGGGAGAAGATACGCAGTATTTT | CASSRAAGEDTQYF
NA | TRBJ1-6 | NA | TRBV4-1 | TGCGCCAGCAGCCAAGAAGGGTGGCAGGGGCTTTCACCCCTCCACTTT | CASSQEGWQGLSPLHF
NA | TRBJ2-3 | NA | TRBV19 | TGTGCCAGTAGCGACGGGACACCGGGGGATACGCAGTATTTT | CASSDGTPGDTQYF
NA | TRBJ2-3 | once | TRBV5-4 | TGTGCCAGCAGCTTGGAGGCTGGCGGCCCTAGCACAGATACGCAGTATTTT | CASSLEAGGPSTDTQYF
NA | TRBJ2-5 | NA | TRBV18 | TGTGCCAGCTCACCAGAGATTCAAGAGACCCAGTACTTC | CASSPEIQETQYF
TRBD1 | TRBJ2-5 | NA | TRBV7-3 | TGTGCCAGCAGCTTGACAGGGGGCGCGGGGGAGACCCAGTACTTC | CASSLTGGAGETQYF
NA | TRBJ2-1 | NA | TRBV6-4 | TGTGCCAGCAGCAGGGAAGCCTCCTACAATGAGCAGTTCTTC | CASSREASYNEQFF
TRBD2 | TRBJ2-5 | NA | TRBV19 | TGTGCCAGTAGTCCTACCGGGACTAGCGGCCGACCCGACTGGGAGACCCAGTACTTC | CASSPTGTSGRPDWETQYF
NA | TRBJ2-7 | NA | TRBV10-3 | TGTGCCGCCGGTCCTTTACCTGATCACGAGCAGTACTTC | CAAGPLPDHEQYF
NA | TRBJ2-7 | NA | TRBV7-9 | TGTGCCAGCAGGGCAGGGACTTCCTACGAGCAGTACTTC | CASRAGTSYEQYF
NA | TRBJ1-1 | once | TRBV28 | TGTGCCAGCAGTGTGCTCCTACAGAGAGCTTTCTTT | CASSVLLQRAFF
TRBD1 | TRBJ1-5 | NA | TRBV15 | TGTGCCACCAGCAGAGATTCCGGGACAGGGCAATGGGCCCAGCATTTT | CATSRDSGTGQWAQHF
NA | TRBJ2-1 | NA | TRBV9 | TGTGCCAGCAGCGTAGGGCAGGCGTACAATGAGCAGTTCTTC | CASSVGQAYNEQFF
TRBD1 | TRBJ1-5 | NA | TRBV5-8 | TGTGCCAGCAGCTTTGGGACAGGAGACTATCAGCCCCAGCATTTT | CASSFGTGDYQPQHF
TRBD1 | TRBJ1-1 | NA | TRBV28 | TGTGCCAGCAGTTCACAGGGGGCTTGGACTGAAGCTTTCTTT | CASSSQGAWTEAFF
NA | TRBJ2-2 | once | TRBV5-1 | TGCGCCAGCAGCTTGGAGGGAGGAACCGGGGAGCTGTTTTTT | CASSLEGGTGELFF
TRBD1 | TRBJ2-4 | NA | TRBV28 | TGTGCCAGCAGTTTAAATCAGGGGGCGGGGGCCAAAAACATTCAGTACTTC | CASSLNQGAGAKNIQYF
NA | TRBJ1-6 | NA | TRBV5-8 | TGTGCCAGCAGCTGGAACCGGGCCAGGGGTTCACCCCTCCACTTT | CASSWNRARGSPLHF
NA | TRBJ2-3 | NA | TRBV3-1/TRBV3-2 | TGTGCCAGCAGCCATGCCCAATCAGGAGATACGCAGTATTTT | CASSHAQSGDTQYF
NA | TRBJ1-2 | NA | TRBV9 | TGTGCCAGCAGCGAGGGAGGGCAGGGTCGAGCAGGCTACACCTTC | CASSEGGQGRAGYTF
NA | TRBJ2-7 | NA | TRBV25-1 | TGTGCCAGCAGTGAAGCGGGCTTTCGAGAGCAGTACTTC | CASSEAGFREQYF
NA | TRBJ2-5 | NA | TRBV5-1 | TGCGCCAGCAGCTCTCAAGAGACCCAGTACTTC | CASSSQETQYF
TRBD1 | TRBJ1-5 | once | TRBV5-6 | TGTGCCAGCAGCCCCCGGGACAGGCCTAATCAGCCCCAGCATTTT | CASSPRDRPNQPQHF
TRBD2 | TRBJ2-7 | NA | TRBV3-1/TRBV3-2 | TGTGCCAGCAGCCACGGACTAGCGGGGGCCTACGAGCAGTACTTC | CASSHGLAGAYEQYF
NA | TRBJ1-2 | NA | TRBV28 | TGTGCCAGCAGCGAGACATTTACAGGGTTTTCTGGCTACACCTTC | CASSETFTGFSGYTF
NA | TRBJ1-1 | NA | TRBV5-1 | TGCGCCAGCAGCTTCGGTGCAGGGAAGAACACTGAAGCTTTCTTT | CASSFGAGKNTEAFF
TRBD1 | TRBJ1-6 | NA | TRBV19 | TGTGCCAGTAGTATGGGGACAGGGTACTCACCCCTCCACTTT | CASSMGTGYSPLHF
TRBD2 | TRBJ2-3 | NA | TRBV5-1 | TGCGCCAGCAGCAAGACTAGCGGGTTACTTGATACGCAGTATTTT | CASSKTSGLLDTQYF
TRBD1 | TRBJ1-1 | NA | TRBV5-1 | TGCGCCAGCAGTTATGGGGACAGGGTTTCCACTGAAGCTTTCTTT | CASSYGDRVSTEAFF
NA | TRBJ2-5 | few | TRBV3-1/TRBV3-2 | TGTGCCAGCAGTCTCCGCTCGGGACTCCTGGGAGAGACCCAGTACTTC | CASSLRSGLLGETQYF
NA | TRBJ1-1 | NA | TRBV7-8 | TGTGCCAGCAGCTTCGAGCGGGGATTCACTGAAGCTTTCTTT | CASSFERGFTEAFF
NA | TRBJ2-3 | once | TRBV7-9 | TGTGCCAGCACCGCGACAGGAACCACAGATACGCAGTATTTT | CASTATGTTDTQYF
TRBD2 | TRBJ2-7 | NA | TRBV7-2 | TGTGCCAGCAGCTTAGTGGCTAGCGGGAGCGACGAGCAGTACTTC | CASSLVASGSDEQYF
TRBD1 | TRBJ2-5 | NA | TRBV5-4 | TGTGCCAGCACGCGACCGGGACAGGAATCAGAGACCCAGTACTTC | CASTRPGQESETQYF